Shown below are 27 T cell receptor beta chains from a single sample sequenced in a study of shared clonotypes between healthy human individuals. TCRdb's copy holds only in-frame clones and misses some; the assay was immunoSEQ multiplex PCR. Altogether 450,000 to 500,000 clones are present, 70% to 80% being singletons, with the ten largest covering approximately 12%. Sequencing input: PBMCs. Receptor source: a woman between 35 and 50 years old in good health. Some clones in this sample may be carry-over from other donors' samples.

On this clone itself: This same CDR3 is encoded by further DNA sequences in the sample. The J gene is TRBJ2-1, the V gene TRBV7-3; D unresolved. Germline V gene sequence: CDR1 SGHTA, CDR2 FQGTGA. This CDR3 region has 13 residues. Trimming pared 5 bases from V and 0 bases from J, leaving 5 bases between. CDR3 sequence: CASSPSSYNEQFF. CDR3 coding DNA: TGTGCCAGCAGCCCCTCCTCCTACAATGAGCAGTTCTTC.

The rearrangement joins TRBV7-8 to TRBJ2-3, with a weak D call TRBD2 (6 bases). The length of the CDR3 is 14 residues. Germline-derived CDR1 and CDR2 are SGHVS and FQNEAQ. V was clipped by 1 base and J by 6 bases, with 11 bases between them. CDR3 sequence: CASSLVGSGDTQYF. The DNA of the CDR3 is TGTGCCAGCAGCTTAGTGGGTAGCGGCGATACGCAGTATTTT.

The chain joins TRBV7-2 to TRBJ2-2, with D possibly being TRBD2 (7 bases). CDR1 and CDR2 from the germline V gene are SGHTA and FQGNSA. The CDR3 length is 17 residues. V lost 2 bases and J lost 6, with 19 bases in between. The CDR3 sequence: CASSLRFGGGGSGELFF. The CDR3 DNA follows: TGTGCCAGCAGCTTACGATTTGGCGGGGGCGGATCCGGGGAGCTGTTTTTT.

For the CDR3, the DNA is TGTGCCAGCTCATCTCCTGGGGCAGAATCCTACGAGCAGTACTTC. It is translated as CASSSPGAESYEQYF. The V and J genes are TRBV18 and TRBJ2-7; a possible D gene is TRBD1 (5 bases). CDR1 is KGHSH, CDR2 LQKENI, per germline. V dropped 5 bases and J dropped 1 base, with 15 bases sitting between them. This CDR3 has 15 amino acids. Based on the CDR3 plus reference TRBV18 and TRBJ2-7, the full variable domain is NAGVMQNPRHLVRRRGQEARLRCSPMKGHSHVYWYRQLPEEGLKFMVYLQKENIIDESGMPKERFSAEFPKEGPSILRIQQVVRGDSAAYFCASSSPGAESYEQYFGPGTRLTVT.

This CDR3 is CASSPRDRARGYTF. The CDR3 DNA reads TGTGCCAGTAGTCCCCGGGACAGGGCCCGTGGCTACACCTTC. This chain links TRBV19 with TRBJ1-2; 9 bases fit TRBD1. Trimming at V came to 5 bases and at J to 7 bases, leaving 8 bases not matched to a gene. Germline V lookup: CDR1 LNHDA, CDR2 SQIVND (reference sequence). This CDR3 spans 14 amino acids.

The CDR3 spells CASSLLGQDVYEQYF. The CDR3, as DNA: TGTGCCAGTAGTCTTCTAGGACAGGATGTCTACGAGCAGTACTTC. This chain joins TRBV19 and TRBJ2-7; 7 bases agree with TRBD1. CDR1 and CDR2 from the germline V gene are LNHDA and SQIVND (reference sequence). The junction had 10 bases not matched to a gene; V was cut back by 5 bases and J by 3 bases. CDR3 length: 15 residues.

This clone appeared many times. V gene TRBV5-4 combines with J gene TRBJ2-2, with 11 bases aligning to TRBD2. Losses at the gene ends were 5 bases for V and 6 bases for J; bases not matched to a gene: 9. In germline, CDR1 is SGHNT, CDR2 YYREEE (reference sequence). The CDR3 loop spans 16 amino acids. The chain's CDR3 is CASSRTSGRSAGELFF. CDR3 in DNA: TGTGCCAGCAGTCGCACTAGCGGGAGATCCGCCGGGGAGCTGTTTTTT.

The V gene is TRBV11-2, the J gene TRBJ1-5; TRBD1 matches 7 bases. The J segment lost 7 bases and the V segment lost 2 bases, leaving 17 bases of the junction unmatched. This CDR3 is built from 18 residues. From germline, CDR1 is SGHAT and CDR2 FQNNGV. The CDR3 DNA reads TGTGCCAGCAGCTTAAACCGGGGCCCAGGGGGATCTGGGCAGCCCCAGCATTTT. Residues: CASSLNRGPGGSGQPQHF.

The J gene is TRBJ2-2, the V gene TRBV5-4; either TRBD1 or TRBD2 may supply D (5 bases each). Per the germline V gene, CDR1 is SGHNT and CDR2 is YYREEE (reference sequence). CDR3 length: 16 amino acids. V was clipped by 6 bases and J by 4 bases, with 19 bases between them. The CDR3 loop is CASNSGAGRSTGELFF. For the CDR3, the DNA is TGTGCCAGCAACTCTGGGGCGGGCAGAAGCACCGGGGAGCTGTTTTTT.

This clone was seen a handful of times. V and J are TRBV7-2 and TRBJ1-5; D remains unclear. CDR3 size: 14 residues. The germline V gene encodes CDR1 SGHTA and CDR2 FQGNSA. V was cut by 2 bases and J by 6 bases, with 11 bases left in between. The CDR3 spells CASSLRSPGQPQHF. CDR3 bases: TGTGCCAGCAGCTTAAGGTCCCCGGGTCAGCCCCAGCATTTT.

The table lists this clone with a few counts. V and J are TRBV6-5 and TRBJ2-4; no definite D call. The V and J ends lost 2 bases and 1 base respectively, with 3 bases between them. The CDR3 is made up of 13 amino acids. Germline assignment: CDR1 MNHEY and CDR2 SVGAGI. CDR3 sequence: CASSYRAKNIQYF. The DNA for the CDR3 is TGTGCCAGCAGTTACAGGGCCAAAAACATTCAGTACTTC.

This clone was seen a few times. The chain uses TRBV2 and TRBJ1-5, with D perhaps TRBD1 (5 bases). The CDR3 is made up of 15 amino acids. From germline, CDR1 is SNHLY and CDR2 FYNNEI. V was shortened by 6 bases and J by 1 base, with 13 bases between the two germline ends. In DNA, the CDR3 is TGTGCCAGCAGAGGGGCCTCGATCAGCAATCAGCCCCAGCATTTT. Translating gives CASRGASISNQPQHF.

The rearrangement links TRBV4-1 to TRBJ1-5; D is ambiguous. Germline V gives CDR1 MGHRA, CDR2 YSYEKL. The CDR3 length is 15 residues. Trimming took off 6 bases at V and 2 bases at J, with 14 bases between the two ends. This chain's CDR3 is CASSHGIVGNQPQHF. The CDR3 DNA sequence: TGCGCCAGCAGTCACGGGATAGTTGGCAATCAGCCCCAGCATTTT.

The CDR3 bases are TGCAGCGCATTGACGGGACAGGGGAACTACAATGAGCAGTTCTTC. Encoded protein: CSALTGQGNYNEQFF. The chain combines TRBV29-1 with TRBJ2-1; 10 bases are shared with TRBD1. This CDR3 has 15 residues. The V gene's germline CDR1 is SQVTM and CDR2 ANQGSEA. V trimming: 7 bases; J trimming: 3 bases; junction bases outside the gene matches: 9.

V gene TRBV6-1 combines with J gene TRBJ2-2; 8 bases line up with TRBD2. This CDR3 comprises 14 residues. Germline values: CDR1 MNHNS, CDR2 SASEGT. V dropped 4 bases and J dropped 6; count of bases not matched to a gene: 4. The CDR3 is CASSVSGGAGELFF. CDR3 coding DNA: TGTGCCAGCAGTGTAAGCGGGGGAGCCGGGGAGCTGTTTTTT.

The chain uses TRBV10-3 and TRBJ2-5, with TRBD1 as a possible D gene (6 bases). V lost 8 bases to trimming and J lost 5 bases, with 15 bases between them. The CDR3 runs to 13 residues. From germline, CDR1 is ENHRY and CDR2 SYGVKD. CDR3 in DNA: TGTGCCATCGGGGAACAGGGTGGGGAGACCCAGTACTTC. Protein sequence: CAIGEQGGETQYF.

The CDR3 DNA sequence: TGTGCCAGCAGCTTAGAAGCACTAGCGGTAGCCTACGAGCAGTACTTC. Translation gives CASSLEALAVAYEQYF. The chain is built from TRBV11-2 and TRBJ2-7; 8 positions match TRBD2. This CDR3 is 16 amino acids long. The V gene end was trimmed by 0 bases and the J gene end by 2 bases; junction bases not matched to a gene: 6. In germline, CDR1 is SGHAT, CDR2 FQNNGV. Based on the CDR3 plus reference TRBV11-2 and TRBJ2-7, the full variable domain is EAGVAQSPRYKIIEKRQSVAFWCNPISGHATLYWYQQILGQGPKLLIQFQNNGVVDDSQLPKDRFSAERLKGVDSTLKIQPAKLEDSAVYLCASSLEALAVAYEQYFGPGTRLTVT.

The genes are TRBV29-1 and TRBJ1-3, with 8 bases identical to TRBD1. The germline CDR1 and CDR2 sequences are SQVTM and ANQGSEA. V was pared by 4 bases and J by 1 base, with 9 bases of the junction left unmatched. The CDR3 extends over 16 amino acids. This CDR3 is CSVVRQGSRSGNTIYF. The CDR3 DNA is TGCAGCGTTGTCCGACAGGGGAGTAGGTCTGGAAACACCATATATTTT.

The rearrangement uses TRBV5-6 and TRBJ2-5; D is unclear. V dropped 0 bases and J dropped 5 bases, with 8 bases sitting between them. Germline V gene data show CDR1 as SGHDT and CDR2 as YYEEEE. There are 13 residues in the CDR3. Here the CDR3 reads CASSLVPRETQYF. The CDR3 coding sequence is TGTGCCAGCAGCTTGGTACCCCGGGAGACCCAGTACTTC.

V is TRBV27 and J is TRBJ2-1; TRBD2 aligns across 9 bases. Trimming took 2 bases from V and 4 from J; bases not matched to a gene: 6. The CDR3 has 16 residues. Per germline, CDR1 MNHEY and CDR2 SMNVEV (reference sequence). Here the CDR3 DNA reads TGTGCCAGCAGTTTAACTAGCGGGTGGGCATACAATGAGCAGTTCTTC. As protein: CASSLTSGWAYNEQFF.

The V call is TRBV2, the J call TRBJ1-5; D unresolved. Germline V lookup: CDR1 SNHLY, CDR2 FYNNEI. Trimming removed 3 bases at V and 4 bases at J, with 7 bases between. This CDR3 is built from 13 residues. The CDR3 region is CASSEGRNQPQHF. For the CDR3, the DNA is TGTGCCAGCAGTGAGGGCAGGAATCAGCCCCAGCATTTT.

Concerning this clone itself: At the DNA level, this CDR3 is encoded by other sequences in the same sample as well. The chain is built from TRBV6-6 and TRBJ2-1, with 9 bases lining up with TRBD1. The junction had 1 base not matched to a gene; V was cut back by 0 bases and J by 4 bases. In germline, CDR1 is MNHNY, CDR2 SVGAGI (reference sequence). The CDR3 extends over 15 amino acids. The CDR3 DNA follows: TGTGCCAGCAGTTACTCGGGGACAGGGTACAATGAGCAGTTCTTC. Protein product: CASSYSGTGYNEQFF.

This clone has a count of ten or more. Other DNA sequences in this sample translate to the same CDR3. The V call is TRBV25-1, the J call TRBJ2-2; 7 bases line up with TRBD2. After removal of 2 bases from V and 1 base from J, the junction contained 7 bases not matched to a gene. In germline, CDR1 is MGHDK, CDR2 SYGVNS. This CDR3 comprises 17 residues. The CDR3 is CASSESGVRWNTGELFF. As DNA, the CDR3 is TGTGCCAGCAGTGAAAGCGGGGTTCGGTGGAACACCGGGGAGCTGTTTTTT.

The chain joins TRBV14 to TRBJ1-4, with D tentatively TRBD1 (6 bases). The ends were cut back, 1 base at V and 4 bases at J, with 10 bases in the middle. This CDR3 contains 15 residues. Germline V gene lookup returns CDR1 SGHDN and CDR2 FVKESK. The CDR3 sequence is CASSQGTAVNEKLFF. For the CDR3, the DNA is TGTGCCAGCAGCCAAGGGACAGCCGTTAATGAAAAACTGTTTTTT.

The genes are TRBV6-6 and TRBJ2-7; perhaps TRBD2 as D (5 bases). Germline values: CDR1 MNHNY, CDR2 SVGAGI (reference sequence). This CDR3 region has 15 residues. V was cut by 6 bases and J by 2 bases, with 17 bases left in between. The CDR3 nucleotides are TGTGCCAGCAGATCCGGACTGCACAACACCTACGAGCAGTACTTC. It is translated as CASRSGLHNTYEQYF.

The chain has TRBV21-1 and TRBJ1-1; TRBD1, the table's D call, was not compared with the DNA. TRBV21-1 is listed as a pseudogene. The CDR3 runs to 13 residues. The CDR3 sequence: CASGQGRRTEAFF. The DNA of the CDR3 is TGTGCCTCGGGACAGGGGCGGAGGACTGAAGCTTTCTTT.

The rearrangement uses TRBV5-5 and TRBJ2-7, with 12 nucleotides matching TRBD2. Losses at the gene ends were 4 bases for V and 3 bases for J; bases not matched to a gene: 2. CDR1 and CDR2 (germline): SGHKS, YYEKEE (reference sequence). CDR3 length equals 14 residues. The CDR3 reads CASSPTSGSYEQYF. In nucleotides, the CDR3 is TGTGCCAGCAGCCCGACTAGCGGGAGCTACGAGCAGTACTTC.